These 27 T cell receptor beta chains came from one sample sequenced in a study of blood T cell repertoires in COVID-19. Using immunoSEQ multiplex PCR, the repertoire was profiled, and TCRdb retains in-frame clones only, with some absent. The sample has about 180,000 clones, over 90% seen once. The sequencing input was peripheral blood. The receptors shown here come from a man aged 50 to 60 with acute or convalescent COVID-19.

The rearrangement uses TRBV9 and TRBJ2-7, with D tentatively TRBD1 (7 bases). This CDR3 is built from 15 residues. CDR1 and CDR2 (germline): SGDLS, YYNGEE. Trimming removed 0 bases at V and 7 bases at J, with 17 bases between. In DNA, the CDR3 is TGTGCCAGCAGCGTAGAGGCAGGGGGGACGGGTGAGCAGTACTTC. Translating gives CASSVEAGGTGEQYF. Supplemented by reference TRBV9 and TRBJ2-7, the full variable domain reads DSGVTQTPKHLITATGQRVTLRCSPRSGDLSVYWYQQSLDQGLQFLIQYYNGEERAKGNILERFSAQQFPDLHSELNLSSLELGDSALYFCASSVEAGGTGEQYFGPGTRLTVT.

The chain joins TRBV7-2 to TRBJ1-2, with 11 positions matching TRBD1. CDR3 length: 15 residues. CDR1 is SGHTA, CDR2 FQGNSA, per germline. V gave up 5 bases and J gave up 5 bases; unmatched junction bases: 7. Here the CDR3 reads CASSQGTGGGYGYTF. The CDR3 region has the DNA TGTGCCAGCAGCCAGGGGACAGGGGGGGGTTATGGCTACACCTTC.

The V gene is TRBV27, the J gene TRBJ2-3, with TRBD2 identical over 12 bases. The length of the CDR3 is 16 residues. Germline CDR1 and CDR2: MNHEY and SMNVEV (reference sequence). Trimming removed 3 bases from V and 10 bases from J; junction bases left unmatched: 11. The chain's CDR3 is CASSFPLAGGERAQYF. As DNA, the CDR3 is TGTGCCAGCAGTTTCCCACTAGCGGGAGGAGAGCGGGCGCAGTATTTT.

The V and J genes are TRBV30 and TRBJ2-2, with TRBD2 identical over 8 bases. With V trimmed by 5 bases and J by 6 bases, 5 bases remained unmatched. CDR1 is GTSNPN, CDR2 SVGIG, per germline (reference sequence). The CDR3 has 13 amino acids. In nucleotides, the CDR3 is TGTGCCTGGGCAGCGGGAGACCCCGGGGAGCTGTTTTTT. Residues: CAWAAGDPGELFF.

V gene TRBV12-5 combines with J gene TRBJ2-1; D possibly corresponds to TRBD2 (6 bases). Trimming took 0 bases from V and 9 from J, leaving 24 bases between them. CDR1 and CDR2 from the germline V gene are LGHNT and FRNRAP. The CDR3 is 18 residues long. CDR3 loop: CASGLVPDGTSYRVEQFF. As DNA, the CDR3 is TGTGCTAGTGGTTTGGTACCGGATGGGACTTCATACCGGGTTGAGCAGTTCTTC.

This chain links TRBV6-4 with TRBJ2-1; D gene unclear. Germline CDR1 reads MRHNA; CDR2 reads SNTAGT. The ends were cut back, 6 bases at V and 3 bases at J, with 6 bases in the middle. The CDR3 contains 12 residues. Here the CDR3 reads CASRNGYNEQFF. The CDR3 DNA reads TGTGCCAGCAGAAACGGCTACAATGAGCAGTTCTTC.

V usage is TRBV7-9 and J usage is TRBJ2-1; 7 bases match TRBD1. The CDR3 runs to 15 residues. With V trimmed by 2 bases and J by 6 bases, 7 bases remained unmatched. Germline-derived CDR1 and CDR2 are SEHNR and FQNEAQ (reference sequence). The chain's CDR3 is CASSLRQGGANEQFF. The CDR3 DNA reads TGTGCCAGCAGCTTACGACAGGGTGGTGCCAATGAGCAGTTCTTC.

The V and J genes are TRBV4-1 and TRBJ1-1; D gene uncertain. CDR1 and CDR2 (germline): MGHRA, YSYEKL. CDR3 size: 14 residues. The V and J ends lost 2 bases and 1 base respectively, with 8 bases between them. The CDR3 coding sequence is TGCGCCAGCAGCCAATTGGCAGGGAACACTGAAGCTTTCTTT. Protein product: CASSQLAGNTEAFF.

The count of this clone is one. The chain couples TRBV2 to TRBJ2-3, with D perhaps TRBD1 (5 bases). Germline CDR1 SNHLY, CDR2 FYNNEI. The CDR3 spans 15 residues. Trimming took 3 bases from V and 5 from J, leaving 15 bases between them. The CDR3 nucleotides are TGTGCCAGCAGTGAGCAGGGTTGGAGACGAGATACGCAGTATTTT. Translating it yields CASSEQGWRRDTQYF.

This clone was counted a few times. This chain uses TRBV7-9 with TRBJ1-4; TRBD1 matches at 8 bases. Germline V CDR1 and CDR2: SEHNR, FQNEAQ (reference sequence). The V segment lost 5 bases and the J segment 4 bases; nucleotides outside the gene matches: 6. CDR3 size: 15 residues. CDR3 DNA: TGTGCCAGCAGCGATCGGGACAGGCTTAATGAAAAACTGTTTTTT. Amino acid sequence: CASSDRDRLNEKLFF.

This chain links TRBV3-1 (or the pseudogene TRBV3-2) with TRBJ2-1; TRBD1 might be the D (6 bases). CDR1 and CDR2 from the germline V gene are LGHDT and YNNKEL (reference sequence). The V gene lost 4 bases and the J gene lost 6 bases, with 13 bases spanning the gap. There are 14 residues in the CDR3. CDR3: CASSPGPGANEQFF. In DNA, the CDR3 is TGTGCCAGCAGCCCGGGACCAGGGGCCAATGAGCAGTTCTTC.

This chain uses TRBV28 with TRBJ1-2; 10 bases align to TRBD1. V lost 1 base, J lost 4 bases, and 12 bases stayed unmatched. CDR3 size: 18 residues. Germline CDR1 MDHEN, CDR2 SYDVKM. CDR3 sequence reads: CASSLYGQGGLYGYGYTF. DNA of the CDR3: TGTGCCAGCAGTTTATATGGACAGGGGGGATTGTATGGCTATGGCTACACCTTC.

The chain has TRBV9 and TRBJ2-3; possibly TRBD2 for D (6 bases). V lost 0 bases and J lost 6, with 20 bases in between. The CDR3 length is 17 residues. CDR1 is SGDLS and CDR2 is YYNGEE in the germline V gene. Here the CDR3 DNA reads TGTGCCAGCAGCGTAGGGGCAATGGGACTCTTTGTTGATACGCAGTATTTT. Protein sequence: CASSVGAMGLFVDTQYF.

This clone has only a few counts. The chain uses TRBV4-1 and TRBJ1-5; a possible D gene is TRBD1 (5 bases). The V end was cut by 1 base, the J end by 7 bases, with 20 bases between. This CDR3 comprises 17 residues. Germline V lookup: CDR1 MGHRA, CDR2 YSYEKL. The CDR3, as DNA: TGCGCCAGCAGCCAAGTTCACCGGGCCAGGGAATACCAGCCCCAGCATTTT. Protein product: CASSQVHRAREYQPQHF.

This CDR3 reads CAWRRAPPYEQYF. The CDR3 DNA sequence: TGTGCCTGGAGGAGGGCCCCACCCTACGAGCAGTACTTC. The chain is built from TRBV30 and TRBJ2-7; D may be TRBD2 (5 bases). CDR1 and CDR2 (germline): GTSNPN, SVGIG (reference sequence). Trimming took off 3 bases at V and 2 bases at J, with 11 bases between the two ends. The CDR3 contains 13 residues.

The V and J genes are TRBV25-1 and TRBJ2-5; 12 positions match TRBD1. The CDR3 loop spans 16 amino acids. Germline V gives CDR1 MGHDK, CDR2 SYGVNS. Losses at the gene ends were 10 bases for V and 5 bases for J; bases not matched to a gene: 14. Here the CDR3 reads CATQDGTGGFGETQYF. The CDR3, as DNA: TGTGCCACTCAAGACGGGACAGGGGGCTTCGGGGAGACCCAGTACTTC.

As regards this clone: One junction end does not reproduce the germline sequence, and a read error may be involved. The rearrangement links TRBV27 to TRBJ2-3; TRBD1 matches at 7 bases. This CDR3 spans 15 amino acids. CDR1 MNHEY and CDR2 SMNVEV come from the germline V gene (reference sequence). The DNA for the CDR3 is TGTGCCAGCAGCTTATCAGGGACCAGGGGGAATACGCAGTATTTT. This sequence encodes CASSLSGTRGNTQYF.

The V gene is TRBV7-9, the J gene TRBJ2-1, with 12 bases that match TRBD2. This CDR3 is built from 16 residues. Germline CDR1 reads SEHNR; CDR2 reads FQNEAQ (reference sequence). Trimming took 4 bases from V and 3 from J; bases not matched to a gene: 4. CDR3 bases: TGTGCCAGCAGCTCTAGCGGGAGGGGGAGCTACAATGAGCAGTTCTTC. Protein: CASSSSGRGSYNEQFF.

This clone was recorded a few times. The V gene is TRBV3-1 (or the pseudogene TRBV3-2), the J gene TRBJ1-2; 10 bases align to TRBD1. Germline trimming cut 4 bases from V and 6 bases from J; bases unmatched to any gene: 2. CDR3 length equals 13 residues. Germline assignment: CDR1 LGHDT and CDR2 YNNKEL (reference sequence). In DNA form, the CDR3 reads TGTGCCAGCAGCCCGGACAGGGGGAATGGCTACACCTTC. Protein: CASSPDRGNGYTF.

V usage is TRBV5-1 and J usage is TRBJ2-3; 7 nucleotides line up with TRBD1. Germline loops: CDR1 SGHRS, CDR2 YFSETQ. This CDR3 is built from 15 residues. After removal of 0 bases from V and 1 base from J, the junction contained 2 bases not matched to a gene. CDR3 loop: CASSLVGGGTDTQYF. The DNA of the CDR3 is TGCGCCAGCAGCTTGGTAGGGGGCGGCACAGATACGCAGTATTTT. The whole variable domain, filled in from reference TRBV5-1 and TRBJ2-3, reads KAGVTQTPRYLIKTRGQQVTLSCSPISGHRSVSWYQQTPGQGLQFLFEYFSETQRNKGNFPGRFSGRQFSNSRSEMNVSTLELGDSALYLCASSLVGGGTDTQYFGPGTRLTVL.

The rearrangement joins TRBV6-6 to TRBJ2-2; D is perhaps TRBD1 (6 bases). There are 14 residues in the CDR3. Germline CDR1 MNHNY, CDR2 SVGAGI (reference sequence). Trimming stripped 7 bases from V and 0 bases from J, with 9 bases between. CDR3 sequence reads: CASTGDANTGELFF. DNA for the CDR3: TGTGCCAGCACAGGGGACGCGAACACCGGGGAGCTGTTTTTT.

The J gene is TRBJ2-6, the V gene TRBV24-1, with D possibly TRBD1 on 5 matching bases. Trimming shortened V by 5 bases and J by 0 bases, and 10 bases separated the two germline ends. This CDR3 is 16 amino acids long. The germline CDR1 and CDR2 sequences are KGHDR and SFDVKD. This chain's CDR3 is CATSARQHSGANVLTF. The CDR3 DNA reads TGTGCCACCAGTGCTCGACAGCACTCTGGGGCCAACGTCCTGACTTTC.

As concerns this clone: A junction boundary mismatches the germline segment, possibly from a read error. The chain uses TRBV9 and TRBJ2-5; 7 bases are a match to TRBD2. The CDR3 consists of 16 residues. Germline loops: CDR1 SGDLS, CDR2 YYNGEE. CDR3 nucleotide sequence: TGTGCCAGTAGCGGTCGGGGGGTACCTAAGGGTGAGACCCAGTACTTC. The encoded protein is CASSGRGVPKGETQYF.

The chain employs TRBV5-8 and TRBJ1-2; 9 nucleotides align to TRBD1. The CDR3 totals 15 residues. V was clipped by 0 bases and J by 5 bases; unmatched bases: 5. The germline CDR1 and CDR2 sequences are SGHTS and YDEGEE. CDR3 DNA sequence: TGTGCCAGCAGCTTGGGGTCCGGGACAGGGTATGGCTACACCTTC. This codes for CASSLGSGTGYGYTF. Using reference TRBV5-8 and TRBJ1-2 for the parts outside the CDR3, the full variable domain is EAGVTQSPTHLIKTRGQQATLRCSPISGHTSVYWYQQALGLGLQFLLWYDEGEERNRGNFPPRFSGRQFPNYSSELNVNALELEDSALYLCASSLGSGTGYGYTFGSGTRLTVV.

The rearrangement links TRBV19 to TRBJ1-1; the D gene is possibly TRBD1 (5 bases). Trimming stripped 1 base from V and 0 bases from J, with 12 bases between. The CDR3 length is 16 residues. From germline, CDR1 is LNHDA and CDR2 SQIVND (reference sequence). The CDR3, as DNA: TGTGCCAGTAGTATAGGGGGGGGACTTATGAACACTGAAGCTTTCTTT. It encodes CASSIGGGLMNTEAFF.

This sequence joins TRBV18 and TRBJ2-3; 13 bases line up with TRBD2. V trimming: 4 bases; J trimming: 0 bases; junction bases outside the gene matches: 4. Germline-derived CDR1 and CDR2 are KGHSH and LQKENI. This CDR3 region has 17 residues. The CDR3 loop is CASSLGLAGSSTDTQYF. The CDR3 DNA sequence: TGTGCCAGCTCACTGGGACTAGCGGGATCTAGCACAGATACGCAGTATTTT.

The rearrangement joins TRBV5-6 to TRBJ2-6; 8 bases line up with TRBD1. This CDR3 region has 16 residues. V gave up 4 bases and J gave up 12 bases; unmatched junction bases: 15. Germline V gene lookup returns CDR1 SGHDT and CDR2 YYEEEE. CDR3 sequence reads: CASSPVRDRLPSVLTF. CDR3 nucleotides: TGTGCCAGCAGCCCTGTCCGGGACAGGTTACCCTCCGTCCTGACTTTC. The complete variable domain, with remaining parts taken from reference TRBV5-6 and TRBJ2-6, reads DAGVTQSPTHLIKTRGQQVTLRCSPKSGHDTVSWYQQALGQGPQFIFQYYEEEERQRGNFPDRFSGHQFPNYSSELNVNALLLGDSALYLCASSPVRDRLPSVLTFGAGSRLTVL.